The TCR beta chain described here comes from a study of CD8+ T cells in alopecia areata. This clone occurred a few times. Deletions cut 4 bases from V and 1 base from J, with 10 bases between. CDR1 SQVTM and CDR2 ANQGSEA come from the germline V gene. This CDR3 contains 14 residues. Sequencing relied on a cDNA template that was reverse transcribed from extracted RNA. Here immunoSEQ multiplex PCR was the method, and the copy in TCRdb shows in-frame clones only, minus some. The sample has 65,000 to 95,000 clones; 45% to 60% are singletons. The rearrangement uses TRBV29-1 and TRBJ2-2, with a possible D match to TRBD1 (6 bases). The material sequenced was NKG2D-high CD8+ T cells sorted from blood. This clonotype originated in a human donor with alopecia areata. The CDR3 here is CSVGGGKNTGELFF. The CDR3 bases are TGCAGCGTTGGAGGGGGAAAGAACACCGGGGAGCTGTTTTTT.